Described below is a single TCR beta chain sequence and its context. The antigen is unknown. This entry is derived from a study of follicular helper T cells after annual influenza vaccination. With 0 bases clipped from V and 2 bases from J, the junction kept 0 bases outside the gene matches. The CDR3 length is 15 residues. The V gene's germline CDR1 is KGHSH and CDR2 LQKENI. Study-wide results and limits: ICOS+CD38+ cTfh clonality tracked population frequency, and its change tracked circulating plasmablast change.

Time point in this sample: 2015-2016 season, 7 days after influenza vaccination. Profiled with immunoSEQ multiplex PCR; TCRdb holds only in-frame clones, not every one. This table holds about 6,800 clones, under 90% found once. The V call is TRBV18, the J call TRBJ2-3; TRBD2 matches 9 bases. This specimen was CXCR5- memory CD4+ T cells sorted from blood, taken 7 days after influenza vaccination. The sequence was collected from an adult who received the influenza vaccine. This CDR3 reads CASSPPGLATDTQYF. Written as DNA, the CDR3 is TGTGCCAGCTCACCACCGGGACTAGCCACAGATACGCAGTATTTT.